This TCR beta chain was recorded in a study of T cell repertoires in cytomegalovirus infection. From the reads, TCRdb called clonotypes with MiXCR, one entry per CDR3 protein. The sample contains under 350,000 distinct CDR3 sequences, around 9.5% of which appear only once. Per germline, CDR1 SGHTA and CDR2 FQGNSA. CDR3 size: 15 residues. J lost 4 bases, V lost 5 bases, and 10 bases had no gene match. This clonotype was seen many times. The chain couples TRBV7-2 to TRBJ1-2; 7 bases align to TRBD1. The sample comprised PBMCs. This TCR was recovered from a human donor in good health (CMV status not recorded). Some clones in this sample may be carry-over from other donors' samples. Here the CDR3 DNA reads TGTGCCAGCAGCCACCGGACAGGCTCGGCCTATGGCTACACCTTC. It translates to CASSHRTGSAYGYTF.